Sequencing of this T cell receptor (beta chain) was carried out in a study of blood T cell repertoires in COVID-19. As for the study in general: Collection of acute and convalescent COVID-19 samples took place in the United States, Italy and Spain.

Clones were read by immunoSEQ multiplex PCR, and TCRdb kept only the in-frame ones, dropping some. The sample has about 180,000 clones, 70% to 90% seen once; the top ten hold approximately 2%. This CDR3 has 14 amino acids. In germline, CDR1 is SGHAT, CDR2 FQNNGV. V dropped 5 bases and J dropped 0; count of bases not matched to a gene: 3. The rearrangement uses TRBV11-2 and TRBJ1-1; TRBD1 aligns across 7 bases. This TCR was recovered from a man younger than 35 who had recovered from COVID-19. Sequences were obtained from peripheral blood. CDR3 amino acids: CASSLQGVNTEAFF. The CDR3 DNA follows: TGTGCCAGCAGCCTCCAGGGGGTGAACACTGAAGCTTTCTTT.